This TCR beta chain originates from a study of T cell repertoires in cytomegalovirus infection (dated 2019 in TCRdb). Study-level background: The HLA type of each donor mattered for the analysis, because public TCR beta signatures pointed to carriage of CMV infection along with the matching HLA type. The study at large found these results: Cumulative frequency of public TCR beta family members discriminated carriers of CMV infection plus the relevant HLA type in this cohort and an independent roughly 350-donor cohort. The ex vivo response was dominated by HLA-C-restricted CMV-specific TCR beta clonotypes, which also provided the single most frequent clonotype in two of eight donors.

A note on this clonotype: Its specific antigen is unknown. There are no base qualities to consult, and no much larger clone falls within one base.

The germline V gene supplies CDR1 MNHEY and CDR2 SVGEGT. Measured from the cysteine to the phenylalanine, the CDR3 is 15 residues long. The only DNA kept is the CDR3, 45 bases in frame from the first base. Cut back by 7 bases and 2 bases, the V and J ends lie 18 bases apart. The sequencer was an Illumina HiSeq 1500. TCRdb ran its own pipeline on the public reads, namely fastp trimming at Q25 and MiXCR clone calling, and kept in-frame beta chains. Each CDR3 protein appears once, grouped with its most common genes and DNA. The sample table lists about 300,000 distinct CDR3 sequences, around 9.6% of them with a count of one. The biggest ten clones account for approximately 2.4% of the sample.

Material for sequencing was PBMCs. This clonotype originated in a human donor in good health (CMV status not recorded). Some clones in this sample may be carry-over from other donors' samples. The sequence links TRBV6-2 or TRBV6-3 to TRBJ2-7; the best D guess is TRBD2, with 7 bases matching. CDR3 loop: CASTGLGGGPYEQYF. Here is the DNA: TGTGCCAGCACTGGACTAGGGGGGGGACCCTACGAGCAGTACTTC.